Each of the 13 T cell receptor beta chains below was sequenced from the same sample in a study of blood T cell repertoires in COVID-19. Only in-frame clones appear in the TCRdb table, and some are missing; sequencing was by immunoSEQ multiplex PCR. The table lists some 100,000 clones, roughly nine tenths of them singletons. The sequenced sample consisted of peripheral blood. Source of these receptors: a man aged 55 to 70 with acute or convalescent COVID-19.

The chain employs TRBV7-2 and TRBJ2-7, with D possibly being TRBD2 (6 bases). The CDR3 consists of 14 residues. Germline V gene lookup returns CDR1 SGHTA and CDR2 FQGNSA. Deletions cut 4 bases from V and 0 bases from J, with 10 bases between. The CDR3 nucleotides read TGTGCCAGCAGCTCGTTCGGGGGCTCCTACGAGCAGTACTTC. Its protein product is CASSSFGGSYEQYF.

This clone was detected only once. The chain joins TRBV21-1 to TRBJ2-7; the table calls TRBD2, which could not be checked here. TRBV21-1 is termed a pseudogene. The CDR3 is 15 amino acids. The CDR3 DNA follows: TGTGCCAGCAGCAAAGGCCGTCGGCGGCCCGGCGAGCAGTACGTC. Translated: CASSKGRRRPGEQYV.

CDR3 region: CASSPRLAAYNEQFF. The CDR3 nucleotides read TGTGCCAGCTCACCACGGCTAGCGGCCTACAATGAGCAGTTCTTC. V is TRBV18 and J is TRBJ2-1, with 7 bases aligning to TRBD2. CDR3 length: 15 residues. V was pared by 1 base and J by 2 bases, with 2 bases of the junction left unmatched. The germline V gene encodes CDR1 KGHSH and CDR2 LQKENI. Supplemented by reference TRBV18 and TRBJ2-1, the full variable domain reads NAGVMQNPRHLVRRRGQEARLRCSPMKGHSHVYWYRQLPEEGLKFMVYLQKENIIDESGMPKERFSAEFPKEGPSILRIQQVVRGDSAAYFCASSPRLAAYNEQFFGPGTRLTVL.

The V and J genes are TRBV5-1 and TRBJ2-6; D possibly corresponds to TRBD1 (6 bases). Germline CDR1 and CDR2: SGHRS and YFSETQ. This CDR3 region has 19 residues. Trimming took 0 bases from V and 0 from J, leaving 16 bases between them. CDR3 bases: TGCGCCAGCAGCTTGGTTGCTGGGACACCTCTCTCTGGGGCCAACGTCCTGACTTTC. It codes for CASSLVAGTPLSGANVLTF.

In nucleotides, the CDR3 is TGCGCCAGCTCACCGGGAATTGGCTCCTACAATGAGCAGTTCTTC. Its protein is CASSPGIGSYNEQFF. The genes are TRBV5-1 and TRBJ2-1; D perhaps matches TRBD2 (5 bases). CDR1 is SGHRS, CDR2 YFSETQ, per germline. V was trimmed by 7 bases and J by 0 bases, leaving 14 bases between them. The CDR3 extends over 15 amino acids.

The chain combines TRBV4-1 with TRBJ1-6; no clear D gene. The CDR3 runs to 18 residues. CDR1 MGHRA and CDR2 YSYEKL come from the germline V gene. Trimming removed 2 bases at V and 7 bases at J, with 21 bases between. CDR3 DNA sequence: TGCGCCAGCAGCCAAATGGTTCCTCAACAGATCACGAATTCACCCCTCCACTTT. Protein product: CASSQMVPQQITNSPLHF.

This clone turned up a few times. This rearrangement joins TRBV11-2 to TRBJ2-2; 14 bases are a match to TRBD2. This CDR3 is built from 17 residues. Germline lookup yields CDR1 SGHAT and CDR2 FQNNGV. J was trimmed by 7 bases and V by 5 bases; bases with no gene match: 9. The CDR3 reads CASSPGTSGSSGGELFF. Here the CDR3 DNA reads TGTGCCAGCAGCCCTGGGACTAGCGGGAGTTCTGGCGGGGAGCTGTTTTTT.

The J gene is TRBJ2-7, the V gene TRBV7-7, with TRBD2 identical over 10 bases. Per the germline V gene, CDR1 is SSHAT and CDR2 is FNYEAQ (reference sequence). CDR3 size: 17 residues. With V trimmed by 2 bases and J by 7 bases, 14 bases remained unmatched. Written as DNA, the CDR3 is TGTGCCAGCAGCTTACAAGGGCAGCGGGAGGGCCTAAAGGAGCAGTACGTC. This encodes CASSLQGQREGLKEQYV.

This rearrangement joins TRBV9 to TRBJ2-2, with 7 positions matching TRBD1. Trimming took 3 bases from V and 3 from J; bases not matched to a gene: 8. Germline values: CDR1 SGDLS, CDR2 YYNGEE. This CDR3 comprises 16 residues. The CDR3 loop is CASSGYRDSHTGELFF. The DNA for the CDR3 is TGTGCCAGCAGCGGATACCGGGACAGTCACACCGGGGAGCTGTTTTTT.

V is TRBV5-4 and J is TRBJ1-2, with D possibly TRBD1 on 5 matching bases. The CDR3 loop spans 13 amino acids. V was clipped by 4 bases and J by 6 bases, with 13 bases between them. Germline V gives CDR1 SGHNT, CDR2 YYREEE (reference sequence). The chain's CDR3 is CASSGGSTHGYTF. The CDR3 nucleotides are TGTGCCAGCAGCGGGGGGTCTACACATGGCTACACCTTC.

Here the CDR3 DNA reads TGTGCCAGAAGCGGGGCCGGATCCTACGAGCAGTACTTC. Protein product: CARSGAGSYEQYF. V and J are TRBV5-3 and TRBJ2-7, with D possibly TRBD1 on 5 matching bases. TRBV5-3 is labeled an ORF, and its function is uncertain. The CDR3 has 13 amino acids. V was cut by 4 bases and J by 1 base, with 9 bases left in between.

The chain combines TRBV24-1 with TRBJ1-2, with 10 bases identical to TRBD1. With 2 bases clipped from V and 5 bases from J, the junction kept 7 bases outside the gene matches. The CDR3 length is 16 residues. Germline V gene sequence: CDR1 KGHDR, CDR2 SFDVKD. Written as DNA, the CDR3 is TGTGCCACCAGTGATTGGGGACAGGGGCGGGAATATGGCTACACCTTC. Amino acids: CATSDWGQGREYGYTF.

This chain joins TRBV7-6 and TRBJ2-5, with no clear D. Trimming left V 1 base short and J 4 bases short, with 4 bases between. This CDR3 has 12 amino acids. Germline-derived CDR1 and CDR2 are SGHVS and FNYEAQ. The CDR3 is CASSLVLETQYF. As DNA, the CDR3 is TGTGCCAGCAGCTTAGTCCTAGAGACCCAGTACTTC. The full variable domain, with the rest looked up from reference TRBV7-6 and TRBJ2-5, is GAGVSQSPRYKVTKRGQDVALRCDPISGHVSLYWYRQALGQGPEFLTYFNYEAQQDKSGLPNDRFSAERPEGSISTLTIQRTEQRDSAMYRCASSLVLETQYFGPGTRLLVL.